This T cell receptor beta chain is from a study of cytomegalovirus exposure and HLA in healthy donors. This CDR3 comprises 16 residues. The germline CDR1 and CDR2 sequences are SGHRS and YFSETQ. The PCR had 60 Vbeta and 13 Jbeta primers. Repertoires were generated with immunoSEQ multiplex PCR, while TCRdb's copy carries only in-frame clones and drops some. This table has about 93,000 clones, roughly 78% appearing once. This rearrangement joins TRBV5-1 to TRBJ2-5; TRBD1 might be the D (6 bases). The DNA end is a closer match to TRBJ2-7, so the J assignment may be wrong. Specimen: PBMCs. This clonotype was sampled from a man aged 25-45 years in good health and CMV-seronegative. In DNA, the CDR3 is TGCGCCAGCAGCTATAGTAGGATTGGACAGTTCTACGAGCAGTACTTC. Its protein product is CASSYSRIGQFYEQYF.